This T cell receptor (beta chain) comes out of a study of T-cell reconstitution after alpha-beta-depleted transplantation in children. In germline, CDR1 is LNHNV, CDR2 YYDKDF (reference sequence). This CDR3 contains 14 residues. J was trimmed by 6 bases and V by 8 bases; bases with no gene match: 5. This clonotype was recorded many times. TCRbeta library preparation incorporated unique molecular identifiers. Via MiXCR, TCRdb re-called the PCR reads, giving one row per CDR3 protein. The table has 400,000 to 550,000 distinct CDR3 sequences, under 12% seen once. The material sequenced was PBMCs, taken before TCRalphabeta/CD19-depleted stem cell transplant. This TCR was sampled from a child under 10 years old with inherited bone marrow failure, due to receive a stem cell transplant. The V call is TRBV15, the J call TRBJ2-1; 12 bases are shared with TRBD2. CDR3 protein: CATVLAGGGNEQFF. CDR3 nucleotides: TGTGCCACCGTTCTAGCGGGAGGGGGCAATGAGCAGTTCTTC.